Listed below are T cell receptor beta chains from one sample, sequenced in a study of T-cell reconstitution after alpha-beta-depleted transplantation in children. One entry per CDR3 protein results from TCRdb running MiXCR on the PCR reads. The sample yields fewer than 550,000 distinct CDR3 sequences, 16% seen once. Sequenced here: PBMCs, mostly from graft donor cells, sampled 360 days after TCRalphabeta/CD19-depleted stem cell transplant. The receptors originated from a boy under three years old who had a stem cell transplant for Wiskott-Aldrich syndrome, so the T cells may come from the graft donor. The CDR3 runs from the conserved cysteine through the conserved F or W. A D gene is named only where the DNA matches it firmly. Clone size is shown for a subset of rows, as once, few, many or a class of expanded clone.

-	TRBV7-9	TRBJ2-3	few	CASSFGSPFTDTQYF	TGTGCCAGCAGCTTTGGCAGCCCCTTCACAGATACGCAGTATTTT
TRBD1	TRBV12-3/TRBV12-4	TRBJ2-7	-	CASSSGTDRSYEQYF	TGTGCCAGCAGCTCAGGGACGGACAGGTCCTACGAGCAGTACTTC
-	TRBV6-5	TRBJ1-5	few	CASSYRVGSNQPQHF	TGTGCCAGCAGTTACCGTGTGGGTAGCAATCAGCCCCAGCATTTT
-	TRBV29-1	TRBJ1-1	-	CSVEGKLMNTEAFF	TGCAGCGTTGAGGGGAAGCTGATGAACACTGAAGCTTTCTTT
TRBD2	TRBV20-1	TRBJ2-5	few	CSARTSGGNQETQYF	TGCAGTGCCCGGACTAGCGGGGGAAATCAAGAGACCCAGTACTTC
-	TRBV4-3	TRBJ2-7	few	CASSQDAGQSYEQYF	TGCGCCAGCAGCCAAGATGCGGGACAGTCCTACGAGCAGTACTTC
-	TRBV4-3	TRBJ1-3	-	CASSQVISGNTIYF	TGCGCCAGCAGCCAAGTTATTTCTGGAAACACCATATATTTT
-	TRBV20-1	TRBJ2-7	-	CSARDPTGGRLTREQYF	TGCAGTGCTAGAGACCCGACAGGTGGAAGACTTACGAGAGAGCAGTACTTC
TRBD1	TRBV7-9	TRBJ1-2	few	CASSSLGTGGVLYGYTF	TGTGCCAGCAGCTCGCTTGGGACAGGGGGCGTCCTCTATGGCTACACCTTC
TRBD2	TRBV30	TRBJ2-2	few	CAWRPSGRARTGELFF	TGTGCCTGGAGGCCTAGCGGGAGGGCTCGCACCGGGGAGCTGTTTTTT
-	TRBV7-2	TRBJ2-7	few	CASSPPGFTHYEQYF	TGTGCCAGCAGCCCGCCAGGGTTCACTCACTACGAGCAGTACTTC
TRBD1	TRBV20-1	TRBJ2-7	few	CSAVPGQVTRVEQYF	TGCAGTGCCGTCCCGGGACAGGTAACGAGGGTCGAGCAGTACTTC
-	TRBV20-1	TRBJ1-1	-	CSAPRQTEAFF	TGCAGTGCCCCACGGCAGACCGAAGCTTTCTTT
-	TRBV7-9	TRBJ2-7	few	CASSLRGEGGRPYEQYF	TGTGCCAGCAGCTTAAGAGGCGAGGGTGGCCGCCCTTACGAGCAGTACTTC
-	TRBV20-1	TRBJ1-5	once	CSARDYSNQPQHF	TGCAGTGCGAGGGATTATAGCAATCAGCCCCAGCATTTT
-	TRBV24-1	TRBJ2-3	few	CATVDGYTDTQYF	TGTGCCACCGTAGACGGATACACAGATACGCAGTATTTT
-	TRBV27	TRBJ2-7	-	CASREWGDYEQYF	TGTGCCAGCAGGGAGTGGGGGGACTACGAGCAGTACTTC
-	TRBV29-1	TRBJ2-3	-	CSVERQKGTDTQYF	TGCAGCGTTGAACGTCAGAAGGGCACAGATACGCAGTATTTT
TRBD1	TRBV24-1	TRBJ1-5	-	CATSDSGQGKKQPQHF	TGTGCCACCAGTGATTCGGGACAGGGCAAGAAGCAGCCCCAGCATTTT
-	TRBV5-1	TRBJ2-7	-	CASRRQGGPSYEQYF	TGCGCCAGCAGAAGACAGGGAGGACCTTCCTACGAGCAGTACTTC
-	TRBV5-1	TRBJ1-1	few	CASSLDPANTEAFF	TGCGCCAGCAGCTTGGACCCGGCGAACACTGAAGCTTTCTTT
-	TRBV12-3/TRBV12-4	TRBJ1-5	-	CASSLWNQPQHF	TGTGCCAGCAGTTTATGGAATCAGCCCCAGCATTTT
TRBD2	TRBV11-2	TRBJ2-1	few	CASRRLAGGYEQFF	TGTGCCAGCAGGAGACTAGCGGGAGGGTATGAGCAGTTCTTC
TRBD2	TRBV27	TRBJ2-7	-	CASSLVTGGTKQYF	TGTGCCAGCAGTTTGGTTACGGGGGGAACCAAGCAGTACTTC
-	TRBV12-3/TRBV12-4	TRBJ2-7	few	CASSLFAGAYEQYF	TGTGCCAGCAGTTTATTTGCGGGCGCCTACGAGCAGTACTTC
TRBD2	TRBV19	TRBJ2-7	few	CASSRGVRPYEQYF	TGTGCCAGTAGTCGGGGGGTTCGACCCTACGAGCAGTACTTC
-	TRBV7-8	TRBJ1-4	-	CASSGTRDGNEKLFF	TGTGCCAGCAGCGGAACGAGGGACGGGAATGAAAAACTGTTTTTT
-	TRBV5-5	TRBJ2-1	-	CASSPVGNILEEQFF	TGTGCCAGCAGCCCGGTTGGGAACATTCTAGAGGAGCAGTTCTTC
TRBD1	TRBV10-3	TRBJ2-7	-	CAIGRDRVYEQYF	TGTGCCATCGGGCGGGACAGGGTGTACGAGCAGTACTTC
TRBD2	TRBV10-3	TRBJ2-2	-	CAIKKRTSEYSNTGELFF	TGTGCCATCAAAAAAAGGACTAGCGAGTACTCGAACACCGGGGAGCTGTTTTTT
TRBD2	TRBV29-1	TRBJ2-3	-	CSVHSGKSTDTQYF	TGCAGCGTTCACAGCGGGAAGAGCACAGATACGCAGTATTTT
TRBD1	TRBV2	TRBJ1-5	-	CASSSDRRQPQHF	TGTGCCAGCAGTTCGGACAGGCGGCAGCCCCAGCATTTT
-	TRBV4-1	TRBJ2-3	-	CASSRFWSVQPDTQYF	TGCGCCAGCAGCCGCTTCTGGAGCGTTCAACCAGATACGCAGTATTTT
-	TRBV5-1	TRBJ2-7	-	CASSHLPDPTYEQYF	TGCGCCAGCAGCCACCTACCCGACCCGACCTACGAGCAGTACTTC
-	TRBV7-9	TRBJ2-7	few	CASSPISYEQYF	TGTGCCAGCAGCCCGATCTCCTACGAGCAGTACTTC
-	TRBV7-2	TRBJ2-7	-	CASSLHGSSYEQYF	TGTGCCAGCAGCTTACACGGGAGCTCCTACGAGCAGTACTTC
TRBD1	TRBV5-1	TRBJ2-1	many	CASSRHVDRGENEQFF	TGCGCCAGCAGCCGACATGTGGACAGGGGTGAGAATGAGCAGTTCTTC
-	TRBV7-9	TRBJ1-5	-	CASSLEGGGRQPQHF	TGTGCCAGCAGCTTAGAAGGTGGAGGGAGGCAGCCCCAGCATTTT
-	TRBV6-5	TRBJ2-1	-	CASSYSRGADNEQFF	TGTGCCAGCAGTTACTCGAGAGGGGCCGACAATGAGCAGTTCTTC
-	TRBV7-9	TRBJ2-2	many	CATGHPNTGELFF	TGTGCGACGGGACACCCGAACACCGGGGAGCTGTTTTTT
-	TRBV5-1	TRBJ2-7	-	CASSLPGAQASEQYF	TGCGCCAGCAGCTTGCCCGGGGCACAGGCTTCCGAGCAGTACTTC
-	TRBV6-1	TRBJ2-1	-	CASSPTGAVYNEQFF	TGTGCCAGCAGCCCGACGGGGGCTGTATACAATGAGCAGTTCTTC
TRBD2	TRBV5-1	TRBJ2-1	-	CASRRESLAGGSYNEQFF	TGCGCCAGCAGGCGCGAGTCTCTAGCGGGGGGGTCCTACAATGAGCAGTTCTTC
-	TRBV20-1	TRBJ1-2	-	CSARRPGLNYGYTF	TGCAGTGCTAGGCGACCCGGCCTTAACTATGGCTACACCTTC
-	TRBV29-1	TRBJ1-4	-	CSVEKSQGPNEKLFF	TGCAGCGTTGAGAAGTCACAGGGACCTAATGAAAAACTGTTTTTT
-	TRBV6-1	TRBJ1-6	few	CASSEVAQPYNSPLHF	TGTGCCAGCAGTGAAGTTGCTCAACCGTATAATTCACCCCTCCACTTT
TRBD2	TRBV24-1	TRBJ2-1	-	CATSDPASGGSYNEQFF	TGTGCCACCAGTGACCCCGCTAGCGGGGGCTCCTACAATGAGCAGTTCTTC
TRBD2	TRBV2	TRBJ2-7	-	CASGRLAGAEYEQYF	TGTGCCAGCGGAAGGCTAGCGGGAGCTGAATACGAGCAGTACTTC
-	TRBV2	TRBJ2-7	few	CASRVLYEQYF	TGTGCCAGCAGGGTTCTCTACGAGCAGTACTTC
TRBD2	TRBV20-1	TRBJ2-3	-	CSARDRGPGGPYF	TGCAGTGCTAGAGATAGGGGCCCGGGGGGTCCGTATTTT
TRBD2	TRBV11-2	TRBJ2-6	few	CASSSREGLSGANVLTF	TGTGCCAGCAGCTCCAGGGAGGGCCTCTCTGGGGCCAACGTCCTGACTTTC
-	TRBV27	TRBJ2-5	-	CASSLSRRGGESQYF	TGTGCCAGCAGTTTATCTAGGAGGGGCGGAGAGAGCCAGTACTTC
TRBD2	TRBV18	TRBJ2-1	many	CASSPGLAFYNEQFF	TGTGCCAGCTCACCGGGACTAGCGTTCTACAATGAGCAGTTCTTC
-	TRBV20-1	TRBJ2-1	few	CSASGLRFTFF	TGCAGTGCGTCCGGGCTCCGCTTTACGTTCTTC
TRBD2	TRBV2	TRBJ2-5	few	CASSDRLAVIFQETQYF	TGTGCCAGCAGCGATCGACTAGCGGTCATTTTCCAAGAGACCCAGTACTTC
-	TRBV15	TRBJ2-1	few	CATSSYPVYNEQFF	TGTGCCACCAGCAGTTATCCAGTGTACAATGAGCAGTTCTTC
-	TRBV12-3/TRBV12-4	TRBJ2-2	-	CASSLLGGNTGELFF	TGTGCCAGCAGTTTGCTCGGAGGGAACACCGGGGAGCTGTTTTTT
-	TRBV27	TRBJ1-1	-	CASSLLWQANTEAFF	TGTGCCAGCAGTTTATTATGGCAGGCGAACACTGAAGCTTTCTTT
-	TRBV12-3/TRBV12-4	TRBJ2-5	-	CASSLPFRETLYF	TGTGCCAGCAGTTTACCCTTCAGAGAGACCCTGTACTTC
TRBD2	TRBV12-3/TRBV12-4	TRBJ2-3	-	CASSFRPLAGADTQYF	TGTGCCAGCAGTTTTCGGCCACTAGCGGGCGCAGATACGCAGTATTTT